This T cell receptor (beta chain) came from a study of cytomegalovirus exposure and HLA in healthy donors. With 60 Vbeta and 13 Jbeta primers, the PCR was carried out. Sequenced by immunoSEQ multiplex PCR; TCRdb stores in-frame clones only, minus some. Here the sample spans about 120,000 clones, under 80% being singletons. Comments on this clone: Its antigen remains unidentified.

Regarding the study as a whole: It was assumed in the presence/absence analyses that sequencing depth was roughly uniform across donors.

J gave up 5 bases and V 4 bases, and 15 bases lay outside the gene matches. This CDR3 spans 16 amino acids. CDR1 and CDR2 from the germline V gene are SGHNT and YYREEE (reference sequence). V is TRBV5-4 and J is TRBJ2-7; 7 bases fit TRBD2. The origin of this receptor is a woman between 50 and 59 years old in good health and CMV-seropositive. The sample was PBMCs. This chain's CDR3 is CASSPGGGPSSNEQYF. CDR3 nucleotides: TGTGCCAGCAGCCCCGGCGGGGGACCAAGTTCTAACGAGCAGTACTTC. Drawing the rest from reference TRBV5-4 and TRBJ2-7, the complete variable domain is ETGVTQSPTHLIKTRGQQVTLRCSSQSGHNTVSWYQQALGQGPQFIFQYYREEENGRGNFPPRFSGLQFPNYSSELNVNALELDDSALYLCASSPGGGPSSNEQYFGPGTRLTVT.